Presented here are 17 T cell receptor beta chains from one specimen sequenced in a study of CD8+ T cells in alopecia areata. Extraction of RNA preceded its reverse transcription into cDNA, which served as the sequencing template. Assay: immunoSEQ multiplex PCR; the TCRdb copy retains only in-frame clones and omits some. The sample lists around 70,000 clones, approximately 30% occurring once. Treatment here: oral pan-JAK inhibitor, 5-10 mg twice daily. The starting material was CD8+ T cells sorted from blood, obtained at week 4, from a patient treated with tofacitinib. The source of these receptors is a human donor with alopecia areata.

This clone has more than one count but fewer than ten. The rearrangement joins TRBV18 to TRBJ2-7, with 7 bases fitting TRBD2. The CDR3 spans 15 residues. CDR1 KGHSH and CDR2 LQKENI come from the germline V gene. Losses at the gene ends were 3 bases for V and 5 bases for J; bases not matched to a gene: 10. The CDR3 sequence is CASSPEAGTTHEQYF. The CDR3 DNA reads as TGTGCCAGCTCACCGGAAGCCGGGACTACGCACGAGCAGTACTTC.

This clone was detected only a few times. The CDR3 protein is CASSQGLGLGYTF. The DNA of the CDR3 is TGTGCCAGCAGTCAAGGGCTGGGGCTCGGCTACACCTTC. The chain combines TRBV27 with TRBJ1-2, with D tentatively TRBD1 (5 bases). V was cut by 5 bases and J by 8 bases, with 15 bases left in between. Germline CDR1 reads MNHEY; CDR2 reads SMNVEV (reference sequence). This CDR3 is built from 13 residues.

Notes on this clone: The sample has other DNA sequences that encode this CDR3 too. The chain recombines TRBV4-1 with TRBJ1-1; possibly TRBD1 for D (5 bases). CDR3 length: 14 amino acids. Germline CDR1 is MGHRA and CDR2 is YSYEKL. V lost 1 base to trimming and J lost 1 base, with 7 bases between them. CDR3 bases: TGCGCCAGCAGCCAAGGTCAGGGGAACACTGAAGCTTTCTTT. It codes for CASSQGQGNTEAFF.

A few counts support this clone. A read error may account for a junction end that differs from germline. The V call is TRBV29-1, the J call TRBJ2-2, with D tentatively TRBD2 (6 bases). From germline, CDR1 is SQVTM and CDR2 ANQGSEA. CDR3 length: 10 residues. CDR3 sequence: CSVDIGGLFF. The CDR3 DNA follows: TGCAGCGTTGACATCGGGGGGCTGTTTTTT.

Comment on this clone: One base away lies a much larger clone, so this may be a sequencing read error. The chain links TRBV4-2 to TRBJ2-1, with D unclear. This CDR3 comprises 10 residues. Trimming pared 6 bases from V and 5 bases from J, leaving 2 bases between. Germline CDR1 reads LGHNA; CDR2 reads YNFKEQ. The CDR3 sequence is CASSNNEQFF. The DNA of the CDR3 is TGTGCCAGCAGTAACAATGAGCAGTTCTTC.

On this clone: The junction differs from germline at one of its ends, possibly a read error. CDR3 sequence reads: CATSREGGGGQEAQYF. For the CDR3, the DNA is TGTGCCACCAGCAGAGAGGGTGGGGGCGGTCAAGAGGCCCAGTACTTC. The chain couples TRBV15 to TRBJ2-5, with a tentative D call TRBD1 (6 bases). Germline V gives CDR1 LNHNV, CDR2 YYDKDF (reference sequence). The CDR3 runs 16 residues.

The rearrangement uses TRBV11-2 and TRBJ2-1; the D is unclear. The CDR3 consists of 14 residues. Trimming pared 8 bases from V and 0 bases from J, leaving 11 bases between. CDR1 is SGHAT and CDR2 is FQNNGV in the germline V gene. The CDR3 DNA is TGTGCCAGCGCTGCGACGGACTCCTACAATGAGCAGTTCTTC. This encodes CASAATDSYNEQFF. Full variable domain (rest looked up from reference TRBV11-2 and TRBJ2-1): EAGVAQSPRYKIIEKRQSVAFWCNPISGHATLYWYQQILGQGPKLLIQFQNNGVVDDSQLPKDRFSAERLKGVDSTLKIQPAKLEDSAVYLCASAATDSYNEQFFGPGTRLTVL.

V usage is TRBV29-1 and J usage is TRBJ1-1, with a possible D match to TRBD1 (5 bases). Germline CDR1 reads SQVTM; CDR2 reads ANQGSEA. The CDR3 is 10 amino acids. The ends were cut back, 3 bases at V and 6 bases at J, with 5 bases in the middle. CDR3 DNA sequence: TGCAGCGTTGAGGGGCCTGAAGCTTTCTTT. Translation gives CSVEGPEAFF.

CDR3 sequence reads: CSVVVRGNEQFF. In nucleotides, the CDR3 is TGCAGCGTTGTGGTACGGGGGAATGAGCAGTTCTTC. This sequence joins TRBV29-1 and TRBJ2-1, with a tentative D call TRBD2 (6 bases). The V and J ends lost 4 bases and 7 bases respectively, with 11 bases between them. The CDR3 covers 12 residues. CDR1 is SQVTM and CDR2 is ANQGSEA in the germline V gene.

The chain carries TRBV9 and TRBJ2-1; 10 positions match TRBD1. Germline V gene lookup returns CDR1 SGDLS and CDR2 YYNGEE. The CDR3 has 14 amino acids. V dropped 4 bases and J dropped 9; count of bases not matched to a gene: 7. CDR3 DNA sequence: TGTGCCAGCAGCTCCGGGACAGGGGTTGGTGAGCAGTTCTTC. Translated: CASSSGTGVGEQFF.

As to this clone: One junction end disagrees with the germline gene, perhaps due to a read error. The chain carries TRBV4-1 and TRBJ1-1; 7 bases map to TRBD1. Germline V gene sequence: CDR1 MGHRA, CDR2 YSYEKL. This CDR3 is 14 amino acids long. The DNA of the CDR3 is TGCGCCAGCAGCCTAAGACAGGGAACCCCTGAAACTTTCTTT. Its translation: CASSLRQGTPETFF.

This clone was seen at least ten times. Distinct nucleotide sequences in the sample also encode this CDR3. The chain has TRBV9 and TRBJ1-5; D ambiguous. Trimming shortened V by 0 bases and J by 3 bases, and 4 bases separated the two germline ends. This CDR3 comprises 13 residues. In germline, CDR1 is SGDLS, CDR2 YYNGEE. The CDR3 region has the DNA TGTGCCAGCAGCGTAGGGTACAATCAGCCCCAGCATTTT. Its protein is CASSVGYNQPQHF.

This clone was seen once. The DNA of the CDR3 is TGTGCCAGCAGCTTGAGGCCCCGGGAGCAGTTCTTC. It translates to CASSLRPREQFF. The chain is built from TRBV7-9 and TRBJ2-1; D unclear. Germline CDR1 and CDR2: SEHNR and FQNEAQ (reference sequence). This CDR3 has 12 amino acids. Trimming took 3 bases from V and 10 from J, leaving 10 bases between them.

This clone turned up a few times. This chain uses TRBV29-1 with TRBJ2-3, with TRBD2 identical over 11 bases. The V segment lost 7 bases and the J segment 2 bases; nucleotides outside the gene matches: 8. CDR1 SQVTM and CDR2 ANQGSEA come from the germline V gene. The CDR3 runs 15 residues. The CDR3 sequence is CSDHLAGGDTDTQYF. The CDR3 coding sequence is TGCAGCGACCATCTAGCGGGAGGAGACACAGATACGCAGTATTTT.

This clone was observed a few times. This sequence joins TRBV19 and TRBJ2-7; no reliable D call. Trimming left V 11 bases short and J 0 bases short, with 14 bases between. The germline gives CDR1 LNHDA, CDR2 SQIVND (reference sequence). The CDR3 runs 13 residues. The CDR3 region is CALRDRLSYEQYF. The DNA for the CDR3 is TGTGCCCTCCGTGACCGTCTCTCCTACGAGCAGTACTTC. Variable domain in full (rest from reference TRBV19 and TRBJ2-7): DGGITQSPKYLFRKEGQNVTLSCEQNLNHDAMYWYRQDPGQGLRLIYYSQIVNDFQKGDIAEGYSVSREKKESFPLTVTSAQKNPTAFYLCALRDRLSYEQYFGPGTRLTVT.

This clone was observed a few times. The chain uses TRBV28 and TRBJ2-7, with D unresolved. The CDR3 loop spans 10 amino acids. Germline CDR1 MDHEN, CDR2 SYDVKM. V lost 6 bases to trimming and J lost 6 bases, with 6 bases between them. This CDR3 is CASSISEQYF. The CDR3 DNA follows: TGTGCCAGCAGCATTTCCGAGCAGTACTTC.

This clone has more than one count but fewer than ten. V and J are TRBV29-1 and TRBJ1-2, with 7 bases aligning to TRBD1. Trimming took 6 bases from V and 8 from J; bases not matched to a gene: 12. The germline V gene has CDR1 SQVTM and CDR2 ANQGSEA. There are 13 residues in the CDR3. The CDR3: CSVDRSGTGGYTF. The CDR3 DNA follows: TGCAGCGTGGACAGGTCAGGGACCGGGGGCTACACCTTC.